This TCR beta chain was identified during a study of blood T cells in healthy people across ages (dated by TCRdb to between 2014 and 2017). A note on the overall study: Template switching captured roughly one uniquely barcoded TCR beta cDNA molecule per two T cells in model experiments. For two donors (one aged 18 to 30 and one aged 80 or older), the study analyzed two additional independent replicas of 1 million unique cDNA reads from the same blood draw. To avoid experimental bias, donors of different ages were distributed randomly across sequencing lanes. Four age groups were formed from the donors: young (average around 15 years), middle-aged (just under 40), aged (under 70) and long-lived (around 82). Age-related changes in TCR beta repertoire diversity were measured in the study by deep sequencing normalized with unique cDNA molecular identifiers. Study-wide conclusions, independent of this receptor: Because donor CMV infection status was unknown, age-related changes in expanded clonotypes were potentially confounded. Observed TCR beta diversity per million T cells fell roughly linearly with age, and a significant reduction was already apparent by age around 40. Estimates of total diversity based on one million sequenced T cells were regarded as lower bounds and as underestimates. Since profiling was done on bulk unsorted PBMCs, naive and antigen-experienced compartments could not be conclusively compared. The percentage of naive T cells measured by flow cytometry correlated strongly with observed TCR beta diversity. The long-lived group showed more naive CD4+ T cells, fewer expanded clones and increased TCR diversity than the aged group, suggesting age selection.

About this clonotype: Its antigen is not yet known. Base qualities were left out, and no much larger clone turns up one base away.

The donors were roughly 40 Caucasian individuals from Russia, aged roughly 6 to 100 years, who were systemically healthy. Roughly 9.5 milliliters of peripheral blood were drawn from each donor into EDTA-treated Vacutainer tubes. Ficoll-Paque density-gradient centrifugation was used to isolate PBMCs, with at least 6.5 million per sample. Trizol reagent was used to extract total RNA from PBMCs, with at least 6 micrograms per sample. For every donor, flow cytometry on a PBMC aliquot measured the percentage of naive CD45RAhigh/CD27high T cells. The V end gives up 1 base and the J end 3 bases, leaving 12 bases in the junction not matched to a gene. Inclusive of the bounding cysteine and phenylalanine, the CDR3 is 19 residues long. The CDR3 DNA has 57 bases and is translated from base 1. The germline V gene gives CDR1 as LGHNA and CDR2 as YSLEER. Library preparation was by 5' RACE. TCRdb names Illumina HiSeq 2500 as the instrument used. The second PCR ran for roughly 7 to 12 cycles and used a J-beta primer mix along with a sample-barcoded 5' primer. A unique molecular identifier was introduced onto each TCR beta cDNA molecule by a template-switch 5' adaptor carrying 12 random nucleotides. Each sample yielded at least 3 million CDR3-containing paired-end reads. The Mint cDNA synthesis kit, primed by a TRBC-specific oligonucleotide, was used to synthesize first-strand cDNA from all RNA. Following uracil-DNA glycosylase treatment, all cDNA underwent a first 18-cycle PCR with the universal primers M1SS and BC2_uni_R. As for the original processing: Each sample was normalized by randomly selecting 1 million high-quality reads, each carrying a distinct molecular identifier. Reads with shared molecular identifiers were discarded instead of being binned into consensus sequences. CDR3 identification, clonotype clustering and error correction used MiTCR with a Q25 quality threshold and the strictest error-elimination algorithm. A nonparametric unseen species model with Euler transformation was used to estimate a lower bound on total TCR beta diversity. Through fastp at Q25 and MiXCR, TCRdb rebuilt clones from the public reads, retaining in-frame beta chains. Duplicate CDR3 protein sequences are folded into a single record with the most common DNA and genes. These V and J calls rely on TCRdb rather than the paper's analysis. This sample comprises roughly 700,000 distinct CDR3 sequences, 45% to 50% of them detected only once. Roughly 30% of the sample rests with the top ten.

The receptor was isolated from a woman in her fifties or sixties in good health. This sequence uses TRBV4-3 and TRBJ2-3; TRBD2 lines up with 11 middle nucleotides. The material sequenced was blood. The CDR3 amino acid sequence is: CASSQASIAGGPGTDTQYF. The sequenced DNA: TGCGCCAGCAGCCAAGCCTCAATAGCGGGAGGGCCCGGAACAGATACGCAGTATTTT.